This T cell receptor (beta chain) was profiled in a study of blood T cell repertoires in COVID-19. Study at large: Some COVID-19 samples were acute and others convalescent; all came from the United States, Italy and Spain. In each case, the material was cDNA or gDNA derived from T cells, B-cell-depleted T cells, or PBMCs.

Trimming pared 5 bases from V and 3 bases from J, leaving 14 bases between. The CDR3 spans 14 residues. Germline CDR1 is MNHNS and CDR2 is SASEGT. Methods used by the authors: Reference gene primer amplification gave nucleated cell count estimates. Here immunoSEQ multiplex PCR was the method, and the copy in TCRdb shows in-frame clones only, minus some. V, J and clone size were drawn from that table, and D and trimming were deduced from the DNA. The sample yields about 380,000 clones, 85% seen once. This receptor was identified in a woman younger than 30 with acute or convalescent COVID-19. The chain employs TRBV6-1 and TRBJ2-7; D may be TRBD1 (5 bases). Source material: peripheral blood. The CDR3 sequence: CASSWRQSDYEQYF. The CDR3 DNA follows: TGTGCCAGCAGTTGGCGACAGTCGGACTACGAGCAGTACTTC.